These 5 T cell receptor beta chains originate from one sample sequenced in a study of Tregs in tolerant kidney transplant recipients. Sequencing used immunoSEQ multiplex PCR; TCRdb keeps in-frame clones, though not all of them. The repertoire shows 30,000 or so clones; the top ten hold 14%. This material consisted of CD8+ T cells from blood, taken before the transplant. Receptor source: a human donor who received a combined kidney and bone marrow transplant.

As for this clone: The read ends 3 residues shy of where the CDR3 ends; the end is completed using the germline J gene. The chain combines TRBV29-1 with TRBJ2-2; 10 bases fit TRBD1. The CDR3 runs 12 residues. From germline, CDR1 is SQVTM and CDR2 ANQGSEA. V trimming: 6 bases; J trimming: 9 bases; junction bases outside the gene matches: 4. The sequenced part of the CDR3 DNA is TGCAGCGTCGGGACAGGGGATAGGGAG. Translated, it gives CSVGTGDRE. The full CDR3 is CSVGTGDRELFF.

On this clone itself: The CDR3 end is not reached by the read, which stops 3 residues before it; the germline J gene fills it in. V gene TRBV5-1 combines with J gene TRBJ2-1; 9 nucleotides agree with TRBD2. The CDR3 is made up of 13 amino acids. CDR1 SGHRS and CDR2 YFSETQ come from the germline V gene. J lost 7 bases, V lost 8 bases, and 7 bases had no gene match. The CDR3: CARAGTSNNEQFF. Partial CDR3 DNA: TGCGCCAGGGCCGGGACTAGCAATAATGAG. Complete variable domain (other parts from reference TRBV5-1 and TRBJ2-1): KAGVTQTPRYLIKTRGQQVTLSCSPISGHRSVSWYQQTPGQGLQFLFEYFSETQRNKGNFPGRFSGRQFSNSRSEMNVSTLELGDSALYLCARAGTSNNEQFFGPGTRLTVL.

Notes on this clone: The sequenced fragment ends 3 residues before the CDR3 boundary, so the rest is inferred from the germline J gene. This chain joins TRBV14 and TRBJ2-7; 9 bases match TRBD1. V trimming: 4 bases; J trimming: 4 bases; junction bases outside the gene matches: 11. Germline V gives CDR1 SGHDN, CDR2 FVKESK. The CDR3 is 16 residues long. CDR3 protein: CASSRSGTGREYEQYF. The sequenced part of the CDR3 DNA is TGTGCCAGCAGCCGGTCGGGGACAGGGCGGGAGTACGAG.

Note on this clone: Coverage ceases 3 residues before the CDR3 finishes, and the germline J gene fills in the end. This sequence joins TRBV19 and TRBJ1-1; D is possibly TRBD1 (5 bases). V lost 5 bases to trimming and J lost 1 base, with 11 bases between them. Germline assignment: CDR1 LNHDA and CDR2 SQIVND (reference sequence). The CDR3 runs 14 residues. The CDR3 loop is CASSPGAPNTEAFF. CDR3 DNA (partial): TGTGCCAGTAGTCCTGGGGCTCCGAACACTGAA.

Worth noting for this clone: The read ends 3 residues before the CDR3 terminus; that terminus is restored from the germline J gene. V usage is TRBV10-2 and J usage is TRBJ2-1, with TRBD2 matching over 10 bases. Trimming cost V 6 bases and J 7 bases; bases outside gene matches: 9. This CDR3 spans 15 amino acids. Germline values: CDR1 WSHSY, CDR2 SAAADI. The CDR3: CASSFEETSGNEQFF. The CDR3 DNA, read in part, is TGCGCCAGCAGCTTCGAAGAGACTAGCGGGAATGAG.